This is a list of T cell receptor beta chains from one sample in a study of T-cell reconstitution after alpha-beta-depleted transplantation in children. In TCRdb, the PCR reads were re-called with MiXCR into one record per CDR3 protein. The sample shows hundreds of thousands of distinct CDR3 sequences, 13% of them seen only once. This specimen consisted of PBMCs, obtained from the stem cell graft. The receptors were sampled from a human donor who donated a stem cell graft to a child with Fanconi anemia. Each CDR3 is given with its conserved first and last residue. The D gene is left open where the match is weak. Expanded clones get a size class; other rows say once, few or many, or leave the size out.

V: TRBV5-1; length: 19; size: many; J: TRBJ1-6; D: -; CDR3: CASSFGPGRDVSYNSPLHF; DNA: TGCGCCAGCAGCTTTGGGCCGGGGCGAGACGTCTCCTATAATTCACCCCTCCACTTT
V: TRBV20-1; length: 15; size: -; J: TRBJ1-2; D: -; CDR3: CSASKSGGSSYGYTF; DNA: TGCAGTGCTAGTAAGTCCGGGGGATCAAGCTATGGCTACACCTTC
V: TRBV2; length: 13; size: few; J: TRBJ2-1; D: -; CDR3: CASSTLNGNEQFF; DNA: TGTGCCAGCAGTACGTTAAACGGCAATGAGCAGTTCTTC
V: TRBV18; length: 15; size: few; J: TRBJ1-2; D: -; CDR3: CASSQTSRTEYGYTF; DNA: TGTGCCAGCTCACAAACCTCCCGGACAGAATATGGCTACACCTTC
V: TRBV7-9; length: 11; size: -; J: TRBJ1-2; D: -; CDR3: CASSGAHGYTF; DNA: TGTGCCAGCAGTGGGGCGCATGGCTACACCTTC
V: TRBV6-2/TRBV6-3; length: 16; size: -; J: TRBJ2-5; D: TRBD2; CDR3: CASISGTRNIQETQYF; DNA: TGTGCCAGCATCTCGGGGACTAGGAACATCCAAGAGACCCAGTACTTC
V: TRBV6-4; length: 14; size: many; J: TRBJ2-3; D: TRBD2; CDR3: CASSVAGGTDTQYF; DNA: TGTGCCAGCAGTGTAGCGGGGGGCACAGATACGCAGTATTTT
V: TRBV4-3; length: 13; size: many; J: TRBJ2-1; D: TRBD2; CDR3: CASSLRLANEQFF; DNA: TGCGCCAGCAGTCTACGACTAGCGAATGAGCAGTTCTTC
V: TRBV3-1; length: 14; size: few; J: TRBJ2-5; D: TRBD2; CDR3: CASSPLTGGKTQYF; DNA: TGTGCCAGCAGCCCCCTGACGGGGGGGAAGACCCAGTACTTC
V: TRBV7-8; length: 13; size: many; J: TRBJ2-7; D: -; CDR3: CASSVQGSYEQYF; DNA: TGTGCCAGCAGCGTACAGGGTTCCTACGAGCAGTACTTC
V: TRBV24-1; length: 23; size: -; J: TRBJ2-1; D: -; CDR3: CATSGPTGGSDAGGVAPYNEQFF; DNA: TGTGCCACCAGTGGCCCTACAGGGGGCAGCGATGCGGGAGGGGTCGCTCCCTACAATGAGCAGTTCTTC
V: TRBV10-2; length: 14; size: many; J: TRBJ1-1; D: -; CDR3: CASSEAGDRAEAFF; DNA: TGCGCCAGCAGTGAAGCGGGAGATCGGGCTGAAGCTTTCTTT
V: TRBV5-1; length: 15; size: many; J: TRBJ1-1; D: -; CDR3: CASGTAGEEVTEAFF; DNA: TGCGCCAGCGGTACGGCAGGGGAGGAGGTAACTGAAGCTTTCTTT
V: TRBV7-6; length: 13; size: -; J: TRBJ2-1; D: -; CDR3: CASSPEVYNEQFF; DNA: TGTGCCAGCTCCCCGGAGGTTTACAATGAGCAGTTCTTC